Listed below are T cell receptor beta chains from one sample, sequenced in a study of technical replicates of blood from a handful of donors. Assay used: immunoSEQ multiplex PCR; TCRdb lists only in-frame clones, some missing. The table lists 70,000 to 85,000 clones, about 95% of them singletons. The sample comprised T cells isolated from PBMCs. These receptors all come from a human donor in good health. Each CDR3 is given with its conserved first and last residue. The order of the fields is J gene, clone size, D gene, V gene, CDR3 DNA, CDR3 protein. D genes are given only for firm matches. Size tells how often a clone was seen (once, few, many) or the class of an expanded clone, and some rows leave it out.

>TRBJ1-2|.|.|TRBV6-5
TGTGCCAGCACCAAAAGCGGGGGGCTTGGCTATGGCTACACCTTC
CASTKSGGLGYGYTF
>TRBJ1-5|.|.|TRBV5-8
TGTGCCAGCAGCTCCAGCGCAGGGGTAACTAGCAATCAGCCCCAGCATTTT
CASSSSAGVTSNQPQHF
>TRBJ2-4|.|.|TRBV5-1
TGCGCCAGCAACAATCCCATGGACAACGAAAACATTCAGTACTTC
CASNNPMDNENIQYF
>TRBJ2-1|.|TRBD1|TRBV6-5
TGTGCCAGCAGTTACTCAGGGGGCTATGAGCAGTTCTTC
CASSYSGGYEQFF
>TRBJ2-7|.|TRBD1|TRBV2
TGTGCCAGCAGGGACAGGGGAAGGGCCTACGAGCAGTACTTC
CASRDRGRAYEQYF
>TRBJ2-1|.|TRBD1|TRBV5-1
TGCGCCAGCAGCTTGGCCAGGGGGCAGTTTTACAATGAGCAGTTCTTC
CASSLARGQFYNEQFF
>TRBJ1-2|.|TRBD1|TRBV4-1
TGCGCCAGCAGCCCTAACGTGAGGGGGCCTCTGGGCTACACCTTC
CASSPNVRGPLGYTF
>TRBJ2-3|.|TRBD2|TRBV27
TGTGCCAGCGGGGAGGGTCAGCGGCCCAACACAGATACGCAGTATTTT
CASGEGQRPNTDTQYF
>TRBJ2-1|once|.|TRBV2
TGTGCCAGCTCCCCGGGACTTCTTTACAATGAGCAGTTCTTC
CASSPGLLYNEQFF
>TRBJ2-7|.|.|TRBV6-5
TGTGCCAGCAGTTCTTTGTATCGGGAGCAGTACTTC
CASSSLYREQYF
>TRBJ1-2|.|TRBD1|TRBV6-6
TGTGCCAGCAGTTACCCGGACAGGAATAGTGGCTACACCTTC
CASSYPDRNSGYTF
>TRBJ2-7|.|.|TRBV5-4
TGTGCCAGCAGCTTGTGGGGCAGCACCTACGAGCAGTACTTC
CASSLWGSTYEQYF
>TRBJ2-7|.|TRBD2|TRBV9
TGTGCCAGCAGCGTAGCGGAAAGCGGGAGTGGGTACGAGCAGTACTTC
CASSVAESGSGYEQYF
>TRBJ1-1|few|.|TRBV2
TGTGCCAGCAGGGCTACAGTATTTGAAGCTTTCTTT
CASRATVFEAFF
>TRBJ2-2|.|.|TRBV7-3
TGTGCCAGCAGCTTATCTCGCACCGGGGAGCTGTTTTTT
CASSLSRTGELFF
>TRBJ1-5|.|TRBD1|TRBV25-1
TGTGCGGCAGGGGCAGGGGGCCCGTGTCAGCCCCAGCATTTT
CAAGAGGPCQPQHF
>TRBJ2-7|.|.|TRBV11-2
TGTGCCAGCTCCCCTTACTACGAGCAGTACTTC
CASSPYYEQYF
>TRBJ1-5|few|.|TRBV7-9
TGTGCCAGCAGCTTGGGGCCAGGGGATCAGCCCCAGCATTTT
CASSLGPGDQPQHF
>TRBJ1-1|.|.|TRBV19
TGTGCCAGTAGTTTCGGGAACACTGAAGCTTTCTTT
CASSFGNTEAFF
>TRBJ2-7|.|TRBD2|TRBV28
TGTGCCATTTCACCGTTAGCGGGAGGGTCCTACGAGCAGTACTTC
CAISPLAGGSYEQYF
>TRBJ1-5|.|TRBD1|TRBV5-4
TGTGCCAGCAGCGCCGACCACAGGGGAAGTACCCAGCATTTT
CASSADHRGSTQHF
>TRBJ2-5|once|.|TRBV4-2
TGTGCCAGCAGCCAAGATAGAGGCCCGAAGGGGCAAGAGACCCAGTACTTC
CASSQDRGPKGQETQYF
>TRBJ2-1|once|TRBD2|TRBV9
TGTGCCAGCAGCGTAGCTTACGGGGGGGCCGTGGATGAGCAGTTCTTC
CASSVAYGGAVDEQFF
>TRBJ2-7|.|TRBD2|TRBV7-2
TGTGCCATCAACGACGTCCTCCCTAGCGGCTCCTACGAGCAGTACTTC
CAINDVLPSGSYEQYF
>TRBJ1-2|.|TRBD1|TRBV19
TGTGCCAGTAGTCGCGGGACAGAGGACTATGGCTACACCTTC
CASSRGTEDYGYTF
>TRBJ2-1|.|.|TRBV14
TGTGCCAGCAGCCAAGATCTTTATTACAATGAGCAGTTCTTC
CASSQDLYYNEQFF
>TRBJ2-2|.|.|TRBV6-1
TGTGCCAGCAGTGCGTACGGGGTGGGAACCGGGGAGCTGTTTTTT
CASSAYGVGTGELFF
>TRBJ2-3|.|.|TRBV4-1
TGCGCCAGCAGCCAACCAGGCATAAGCACAGATACGCAGTATTTT
CASSQPGISTDTQYF
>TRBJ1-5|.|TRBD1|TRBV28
TGTGCCAGCAGTCCCCGGACAGGGCTAAATCAGCCCCAGCATTTT
CASSPRTGLNQPQHF
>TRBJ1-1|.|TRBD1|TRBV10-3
TGTGCCATCAGTGCGGGACAGGGGACTGAAGCTTTCTTT
CAISAGQGTEAFF
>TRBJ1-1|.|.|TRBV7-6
TGTGCCAGCAGCTTAGACAGGAACCTCAACACTGAAGCTTTCTTT
CASSLDRNLNTEAFF
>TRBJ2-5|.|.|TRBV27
TGTGCCAGCAGTTTATCCTACAGCTTTTTCCAGGGTGAGACCCAGTACTTC
CASSLSYSFFQGETQYF
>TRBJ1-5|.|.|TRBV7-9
TGTGCCAGCAGCGAGGAGGGACGGGCGAATCAGCCCCAGCATTTT
CASSEEGRANQPQHF
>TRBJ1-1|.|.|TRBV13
TGTGCCAGCAGCTTATACGCAGGGCTGTACACTGAAGCTTTCTTT
CASSLYAGLYTEAFF
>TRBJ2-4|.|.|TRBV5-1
TGCGCCAGCAGCTTCGGGGGGCCAGGTAACATTCAGTACTTC
CASSFGGPGNIQYF
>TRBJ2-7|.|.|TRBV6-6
TGTGCCAGCAGCTCTCAGGGGCCCGGGCAGTACTTC
CASSSQGPGQYF
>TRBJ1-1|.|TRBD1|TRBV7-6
TGTGCCACGCAGGGGGCTAAGAACACTGAAGCTTTCTTT
CATQGAKNTEAFF
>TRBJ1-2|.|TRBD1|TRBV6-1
TGTGCCAGCATATCGACAGGGACCTATGGCTACACCTTC
CASISTGTYGYTF
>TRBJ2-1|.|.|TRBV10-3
.
CAISTSGPTSGGGNEQFF
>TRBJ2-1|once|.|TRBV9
TGTGCCAGCAGCGCCCCACTCACCAATGAGCAGTTCTTC
CASSAPLTNEQFF
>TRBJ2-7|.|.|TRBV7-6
TGTGCCAGCAGCGAGGACATGTCCTACGAGCAGTACTTC
CASSEDMSYEQYF
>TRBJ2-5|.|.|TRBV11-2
TGTGCCAGCAGCTTATTGGGGGGTGCTACCCAGTACTTC
CASSLLGGATQYF
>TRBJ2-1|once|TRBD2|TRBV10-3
TGTGCCATATACCCCGGGACTAGCCCCAATGAGCAGTTCTTC
CAIYPGTSPNEQFF
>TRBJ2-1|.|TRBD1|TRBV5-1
TGCGCCAGCAGCTTACCGGGACAGGGGTACAATGAGCAGTTCTTC
CASSLPGQGYNEQFF
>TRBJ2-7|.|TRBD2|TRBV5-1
TGCGCCAGCAGCTGGGGGGGGGACGGCTACGAGCAGTACTTC
CASSWGGDGYEQYF
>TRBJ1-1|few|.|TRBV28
TGTGCCAGCAGTTTAAAGGGGCCTGAAGCTTTCTTT
CASSLKGPEAFF
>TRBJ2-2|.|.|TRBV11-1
TGTGCCAGCAGCCCGAGCCCCGCCAGGCACACCGGGGAGCTGTTTTTT
CASSPSPARHTGELFF
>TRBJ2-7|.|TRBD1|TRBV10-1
TGCGCCAGCAGTGGACAGGGGGGGTCGGCGCAGTACTTC
CASSGQGGSAQYF
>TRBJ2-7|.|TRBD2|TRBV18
TGTGCCAGCTCACCACCGGGGACTAGCGGGAGGTCGGGGCAGTACTTC
CASSPPGTSGRSGQYF
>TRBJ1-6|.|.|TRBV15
TGTGCCACCAGAGCGGGGCTCCCAATCCTCCAAAATTCACCCCTCCACTTT
CATRAGLPILQNSPLHF